This record covers a single T cell receptor (beta chain). Its antigen remains unknown. These data are taken from a study of cytomegalovirus exposure and HLA in healthy donors. Overall study findings and caveats: As immune exposure information, only CMV serostatus was available. A later analysis found that most CMV-associated TCR beta chains appeared HLA-restricted. The majority of TCR sequences were rare, yet some public TCRs appeared in many donors.

Germline V gives CDR1 MNHEY, CDR2 SMNVEV (reference sequence). The CDR3 covers 14 residues. 60 Vbeta and 13 Jbeta primers were used in PCR. The method was immunoSEQ multiplex PCR; TCRdb's version includes in-frame clones alone and lacks a portion of them. The sample has more than 100,000 clones; approximately 80% are singletons. The source is a human donor in good health. Sample: PBMCs. V is TRBV27 and J is TRBJ2-5; the D gene is possibly TRBD2 (5 bases). Matching the DNA end better, TRBJ2-7 makes the J call doubtful. CDR3 region: CASRGLGGSYEQYF. CDR3 bases: TGTGCCAGCCGAGGACTGGGCGGGTCCTACGAGCAGTACTTC.